Presented here are 21 T cell receptor beta chains from one specimen sequenced in a study of CD8 T cells in ankylosing spondylitis. General observations from the study: Roughly 8 highly homologous variants made up a TCR beta motif that seemed to typify ankylosing spondylitis blood.

MiXCR, applied by TCRdb to the 5' RACE reads, yields one record per CDR3 protein. Of a few hundred thousand distinct CDR3 sequences listed, approximately 20% were seen once; the top ten hold about a sixth. No antigens are known for them. Material for sequencing was blood, either unsorted or a sorted T cell fraction (not recorded which). The receptors come from a male donor with ankylosing spondylitis.

The V call is TRBV7-6, the J call TRBJ2-2, with D perhaps matching TRBD1 (6 bases). V was pared by 5 bases and J by 9 bases, with 19 bases between. Germline lookup yields CDR1 SGHVS and CDR2 FNYEAQ. There are 15 residues in the CDR3. CDR3 loop: CASSTQQGIHRELFF. The CDR3 DNA follows: TGTGCCAGCAGCACCCAACAGGGCATCCACCGGGAGCTGTTTTTT.

The J gene is TRBJ1-4, the V gene TRBV6-5; D is ambiguous. CDR1 and CDR2 from the germline V gene are MNHEY and SVGAGI. Trimming took 4 bases from V and 0 from J, leaving 12 bases between them. The CDR3 totals 16 residues. CDR3 coding DNA: TGTGCCAGCAGTTCCTTAGAGACATCAACTAATGAAAAACTGTTTTTT. Its protein product is CASSSLETSTNEKLFF.

This clonotype was observed a few times. The chain employs TRBV6-5 and TRBJ2-4; 7 bases are shared with TRBD1. The CDR3 consists of 12 residues. The ends lost 6 bases at V and 8 bases at J; junction bases unmatched: 4. From germline, CDR1 is MNHEY and CDR2 SVGAGI. This CDR3 is CASSRQGHIQYF. CDR3 sequence (DNA): TGTGCCAGCAGCAGACAGGGTCACATTCAGTACTTC.

V is TRBV12-3 or TRBV12-4 and J is TRBJ1-3; D uncertain. V gave up 3 bases and J gave up 9 bases, with 9 bases separating them. The CDR3 contains 12 residues. The CDR3 protein is CASSLGISTIYF. The CDR3 DNA sequence: TGTGCCAGCAGTTTGGGGATCAGCACCATATATTTT.

This rearrangement joins TRBV3-1 to TRBJ1-2; D unclear. The CDR3 is made up of 13 amino acids. Germline-derived CDR1 and CDR2 are LGHDT and YNNKEL (reference sequence). V lost 0 bases and J 8 bases, leaving 10 bases between the germline ends. The CDR3 loop is CASSQDTRRGYTF. In DNA form, the CDR3 reads TGTGCCAGCAGCCAAGACACCAGACGGGGCTACACCTTC.

This clonotype was counted a few times. The chain links TRBV4-1 to TRBJ1-4; D gene ambiguous. The CDR3 extends over 15 amino acids. Germline V CDR1 and CDR2: MGHRA, YSYEKL. Trimming removed 1 base from V and 7 bases from J, with 13 bases in between. CDR3 nucleotides: TGCGCCAGCAGCCAAGGGTCGCCAATCCTTGAAAAACTGTTTTTT. Its translation is CASSQGSPILEKLFF.

The chain couples TRBV6-1 to TRBJ1-2; perhaps TRBD1 as D (5 bases). V was trimmed by 5 bases and J by 5 bases, leaving 18 bases between them. Germline values: CDR1 MNHNS, CDR2 SASEGT. The CDR3 length is 15 residues. The CDR3 region is CASSISGQRPYGYTF. The CDR3, as DNA: TGTGCCAGCAGTATTTCGGGGCAGAGGCCTTATGGCTACACCTTC.

Many counts were recorded for this clonotype. V and J are TRBV10-3 and TRBJ2-3, with D possibly TRBD2 on 6 matching bases. The germline V and J ends were trimmed by 11 bases and 4 bases, with 16 bases remaining between them. Germline CDR1 is ENHRY and CDR2 is SYGVKD. This CDR3 is 13 amino acids long. The CDR3 sequence is CAVSLGEADTQYF. CDR3 DNA sequence: TGTGCCGTCTCTCTAGGGGAGGCAGATACGCAGTATTTT.

This clonotype was seen many times. The genes are TRBV5-1 and TRBJ2-3, with no clear D. The germline V and J ends were trimmed by 0 bases and 5 bases, with 10 bases remaining between them. The CDR3 is made up of 14 amino acids. In germline, CDR1 is SGHRS, CDR2 YFSETQ. CDR3 nucleotides: TGCGCCAGCAGCTTGGACTCATCTCTAGATACGCAGTATTTT. Encoded protein: CASSLDSSLDTQYF. Using reference TRBV5-1 and TRBJ2-3 for the parts outside the CDR3, the full variable domain is KAGVTQTPRYLIKTRGQQVTLSCSPISGHRSVSWYQQTPGQGLQFLFEYFSETQRNKGNFPGRFSGRQFSNSRSEMNVSTLELGDSALYLCASSLDSSLDTQYFGPGTRLTVL.

The chain joins TRBV11-1 to TRBJ1-1, with TRBD1 matching 7 bases. The CDR3 covers 14 residues. Germline CDR1 SGHAT, CDR2 FQDESV (reference sequence). The J segment lost 8 bases and the V segment lost 1 base, leaving 7 bases of the junction unmatched. The CDR3 reads CASSLGSGTEEAFF. DNA of the CDR3: TGTGCCAGCAGCTTAGGATCAGGGACAGAGGAAGCTTTCTTT.

This clonotype was recorded a few times. The chain couples TRBV21-1 to TRBJ1-6. TRBV21-1 is a pseudogene. The CDR3 loop spans 13 amino acids. CDR3 sequence (DNA): TGTGCCAGCACCGGGCCCGCTAATTCACCCCTCCACTTT. The encoded protein is CASTGPANSPLHF.

This clonotype occurred a few times. J is TRBJ2-1 and V is TRBV5-1; 8 bases are a match to TRBD2. Unmatched junction bases numbered 3, after V lost 0 bases and J lost 10 bases. Germline CDR1 reads SGHRS; CDR2 reads YFSETQ. The CDR3 consists of 13 residues. The CDR3 here is CASSLGQREEQFF. The CDR3, as DNA: TGCGCCAGCAGCTTGGGTCAGCGGGAGGAGCAGTTCTTC.

This clonotype turned up a few times. The chain is built from TRBV20-1 and TRBJ1-1, with TRBD1 identical over 8 bases. The CDR3 consists of 15 residues. The V gene's germline CDR1 is DFQATT and CDR2 SNEGSKA (reference sequence). Losses at the gene ends were 3 bases for V and 0 bases for J; bases not matched to a gene: 6. The CDR3 loop reads CSASRTGSMNTEAFF. The CDR3 region has the DNA TGCAGTGCTAGTCGGACAGGGAGCATGAACACTGAAGCTTTCTTT.

V usage is TRBV3-1 and J usage is TRBJ2-3; the D call may be TRBD1 or TRBD2 (5 bases each). Per the germline V gene, CDR1 is LGHDT and CDR2 is YNNKEL (reference sequence). The CDR3 is 13 amino acids. V was cut by 4 bases and J by 9 bases, with 14 bases left in between. The CDR3: CASSPGTPRTQYF. The CDR3 DNA follows: TGTGCCAGCAGCCCTGGGACCCCCAGGACGCAGTATTTT.

The V and J genes are TRBV21-1 and TRBJ2-4; the table gives TRBD1 as D, unverified against the DNA. TRBV21-1 is shown as a pseudogene. The CDR3 extends over 20 amino acids. CDR3 DNA sequence: TGTGCCAGCAGCTCACCCCGATTTCGCGGGGATCGGGCGGCCAAAAACATTCAGTACTTC. Amino acid sequence: CASSSPRFRGDRAAKNIQYF.

The V call is TRBV20-1, the J call TRBJ1-1; a weak D match, TRBD1 (6 bases). The germline V gene has CDR1 DFQATT and CDR2 SNEGSKA (reference sequence). The CDR3 covers 12 residues. The V end was cut by 0 bases, the J end by 10 bases, with 12 bases between. The CDR3, as DNA: TGCAGTGCTAGAGAACAGGGAGTCGGAGCTTTCTTT. Its protein is CSAREQGVGAFF.

In this sample, this clonotype turned up many times. This rearrangement joins TRBV7-9 to TRBJ1-1; unclear D gene. The CDR3 is 14 amino acids. Germline V gene sequence: CDR1 SEHNR, CDR2 FQNEAQ (reference sequence). With 2 bases removed from V and 2 bases from J, the gap between germline ends came to 9 bases. The CDR3 coding sequence is TGTGCCAGCAGCTTAATGGGGTTAAACACTGAAGCTTTCTTT. Translating it yields CASSLMGLNTEAFF.

This chain connects TRBV10-3 to TRBJ2-1; the match to TRBD2 covers 11 bases. CDR3 length: 15 amino acids. The germline CDR1 and CDR2 sequences are ENHRY and SYGVKD. Germline trimming cut 4 bases from V and 5 bases from J; bases unmatched to any gene: 4. The DNA for the CDR3 is TGTGCCATCAGTGGGGGGACTAGCGGCAACAATGAGCAGTTCTTC. Protein product: CAISGGTSGNNEQFF.

This clonotype has a handful of counts. The chain couples TRBV7-2 to TRBJ2-3; D gene unclear. CDR1 and CDR2 from the germline V gene are SGHTA and FQGNSA. Trimming left V 2 bases short and J 2 bases short, with 5 bases between. The length of the CDR3 is 13 residues. Here the CDR3 reads CASSLPITDTQYF. As DNA, the CDR3 is TGTGCCAGCAGCTTACCTATCACAGATACGCAGTATTTT. The full variable domain, completed using reference TRBV7-2 and TRBJ2-3, is GAGVSQSPSNKVTEKGKDVELRCDPISGHTALYWYRQSLGQGLEFLIYFQGNSAPDKSGLPSDRFSAERTGGSVSTLTIQRTQQEDSAVYLCASSLPITDTQYFGPGTRLTVL.

This clonotype occurred a few times. The rearrangement links TRBV19 to TRBJ2-2, with TRBD2 matching 9 bases. Germline V CDR1 and CDR2: LNHDA, SQIVND (reference sequence). Unmatched junction bases numbered 7, after V lost 11 bases and J lost 0 bases. The CDR3 has 15 residues. In DNA, the CDR3 is TGTGCCGGCAGCCCTAGCGGGGCGAACACCGGGGAGCTGTTTTTT. Translating it yields CAGSPSGANTGELFF.

The genes are TRBV20-1 and TRBJ1-5; D call uncertain. CDR1 and CDR2 from the germline V gene are DFQATT and SNEGSKA (reference sequence). V shed 3 bases and J shed 3 bases, with 12 bases lying between them. The CDR3 spans 14 residues. The CDR3 is CSASRRRDNQPQHF. CDR3 DNA: TGCAGTGCTAGTCGGAGGAGAGACAATCAGCCCCAGCATTTT.